This T cell receptor (beta chain) was observed in a study of Tregs in tolerant kidney transplant recipients. After approximately 6 days with irradiated graft donor PBMCs, CFSE-labeled recipient PBMCs were FACS-sorted. The CDR3 spans 15 residues. Germline V gene sequence: CDR1 LNHNV, CDR2 YYDKDF (reference sequence). With 8 bases removed from V and 0 bases from J, the gap between germline ends came to 14 bases. With respect to this clone: Its antigen remains unknown. Sequencing ends 3 residues short of the CDR3 end; the germline J gene provides the rest.

The repertoire was sequenced with immunoSEQ multiplex PCR; TCRdb's copy has only in-frame clones and lacks some. The specimen's table records 2,000 or so clones. The chain carries TRBV15 and TRBJ1-3, with D tentatively TRBD1 (6 bases). The sequence derives from a human patient who received a combined kidney and bone marrow transplant. The sample was CD4+ T cells from blood cultured with allogeneic cells, taken before the transplant. CDR3 in amino acids: CATGPGGSSGNTIYF. Incomplete CDR3 DNA: TGTGCCACCGGGCCGGGGGGCTCCTCTGGAAACACC.